This T cell receptor (beta chain) was identified during a study of T cell responses to AZD1222 COVID-19 vaccine. The study's findings and limits: As reported, nearly half of all spike-specific TCRs target variant regions that are unmutated. Clonal diversity was possibly underestimated; the donors were predominantly white British and more often female.

A remark on this clone: Antigen specificity is unknown.

Trimming took 6 bases from V and 0 from J, leaving 17 bases between them. This CDR3 is built from 17 residues. Germline lookup yields CDR1 SEHNR and CDR2 FQNEAQ (reference sequence). Method: immunoSEQ multiplex PCR; TCRdb's copy keeps in-frame clones and lacks some. Here the sample spans more than 80,000 clones, around 91% being singletons. This chain joins TRBV7-9 and TRBJ1-4, with D tentatively TRBD1 (5 bases). The sample in question was peripheral blood, obtained 28 days after the second AZD1222 dose. The sequence derives from an adult who received the AZD1222 COVID-19 vaccine. CDR3 region: CASSTTVGASTNEKLFF. CDR3 bases: TGTGCCAGCAGTACCACGGTCGGGGCTTCAACTAATGAAAAACTGTTTTTT.